Listed below are T cell receptor beta chains from one sample, sequenced in a study of T cells after yellow fever vaccination. One entry per CDR3 protein, called by TCRdb with MiXCR from the 5' RACE reads. The table records 310,000 or so distinct CDR3 sequences, approximately 3.8% of them present only once. The sample here was PBMCs, taken on the day of the yellow fever booster vaccination. Receptors originate from a man aged 18 to 35 who received the YFV17D yellow fever vaccine. Both conserved end residues are part of each CDR3. Where a row states a size, it is once, few, many or the class of an expanded clone; other rows omit it.

J gene | clone size | V gene | CDR3 protein
TRBJ2-6 | many | TRBV5-1 | CASSPGANVLTF
TRBJ2-1 | many | TRBV20-1 | CSARGWDSVWPEQFF
TRBJ2-3 | few | TRBV21-1 | CANGGTGGTDTQYF
TRBJ1-5 | many | TRBV5-6 | CASSLGENQPQHF
TRBJ1-6 | many | TRBV13 | CASSLEGRNSPLHF
TRBJ2-1 | few | TRBV5-1 | CASSPSVRTSNEQFF
TRBJ2-7 | many | TRBV2 | CASSESGGPRYEQYF
TRBJ1-4 | . | TRBV5-1 | CASSFDRSNEKLFF
TRBJ1-1 | few | TRBV5-6 | CASRPRRGFSNTEAFF
TRBJ1-4 | few | TRBV5-1 | CASSGDGANEKLFF
TRBJ1-1 | few | TRBV6-5 | CASSSTGHEAFF
TRBJ1-1 | few | TRBV14 | CASSLGGPSEAFF
TRBJ2-7 | few | TRBV6-5 | CASSYSFRGRGNEQYF
TRBJ2-3 | many | TRBV7-2 | CASRSAVTLTDTQYF
TRBJ2-1 | many | TRBV6-5 | CASSYRDRGRAEQFF
TRBJ2-5 | . | TRBV10-3 | CAITRDRGETQYF
TRBJ1-2 | many | TRBV5-1 | CASSQREANYGYTF
TRBJ1-6 | . | TRBV4-2 | CASSQEDGSTQSPLHF
TRBJ2-2 | . | TRBV5-4 | CASSLGRTSVNTGELFF
TRBJ2-1 | many | TRBV7-6 | CASSPRTSGAYNEQFF
TRBJ2-4 | many | TRBV4-3 | CASSQDRVVGDQYF
TRBJ1-6 | many | TRBV4-2 | CASSQEGGPYSPLHF
TRBJ2-3 | few | TRBV7-6 | CASSERDPDTQYF
TRBJ2-1 | . | TRBV7-2 | CASVLRRDASYNEQFF
TRBJ2-1 | many | TRBV4-2 | CASSQDKGRRFFSSYNEQFF
TRBJ2-7 | many | TRBV7-9 | CASSLVSGSEQYF
TRBJ2-3 | many | TRBV5-5 | CASSQAGSGEVDTQYF
TRBJ2-2 | many | TRBV7-3 | CASSSMNREVGGELFF
TRBJ1-5 | many | TRBV5-1 | CASSPGGGGNQPQHF
TRBJ1-2 | . | TRBV5-1 | CASSGGTGGASDYGYTF
TRBJ2-3 | many | TRBV5-1 | CASSSDPGATDTQYF
TRBJ2-2 | . | TRBV4-3 | CASSPAQGLTGELFF
TRBJ2-7 | few | TRBV7-2 | CASSPLLGSGIEQYF
TRBJ1-1 | many | TRBV6-2/TRBV6-3 | CASSSLGADTEAFF
TRBJ1-2 | . | TRBV28 | CASSPRDRADHGYTF
TRBJ2-7 | . | TRBV5-4 | CASSKRGRQGLSYEQYF
TRBJ1-6 | many | TRBV5-1 | CASSMGEGGAVRNSPLHF
TRBJ2-2 | few | TRBV7-3 | CASSPQGEGIGELFF
TRBJ2-1 | many | TRBV29-1 | CSVGRTGDWDEQFF
TRBJ2-7 | many | TRBV7-2 | CASSRAAGGLSYEQYF
TRBJ1-6 | few | TRBV5-1 | CASRLASEDSPLHF